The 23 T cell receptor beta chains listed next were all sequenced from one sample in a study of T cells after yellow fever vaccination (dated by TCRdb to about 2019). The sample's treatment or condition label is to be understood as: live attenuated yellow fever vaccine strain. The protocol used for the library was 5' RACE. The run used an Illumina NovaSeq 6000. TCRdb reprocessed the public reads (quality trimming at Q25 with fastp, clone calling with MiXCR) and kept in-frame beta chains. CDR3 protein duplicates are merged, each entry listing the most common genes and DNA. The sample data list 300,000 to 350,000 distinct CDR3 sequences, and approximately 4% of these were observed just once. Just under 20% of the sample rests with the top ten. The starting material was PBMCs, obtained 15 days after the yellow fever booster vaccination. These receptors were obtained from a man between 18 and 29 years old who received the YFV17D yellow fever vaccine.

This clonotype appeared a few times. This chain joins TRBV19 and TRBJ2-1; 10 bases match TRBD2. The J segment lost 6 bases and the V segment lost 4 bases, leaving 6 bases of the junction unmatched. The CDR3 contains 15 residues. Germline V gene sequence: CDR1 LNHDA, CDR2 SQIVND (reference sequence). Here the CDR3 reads CASSTTAGGPNEQFF. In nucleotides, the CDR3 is TGTGCCAGTAGTACGACAGCGGGGGGGCCCAATGAGCAGTTCTTC.

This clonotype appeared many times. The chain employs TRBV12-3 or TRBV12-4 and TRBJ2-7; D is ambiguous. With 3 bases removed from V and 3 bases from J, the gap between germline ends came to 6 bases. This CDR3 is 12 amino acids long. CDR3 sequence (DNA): TGTGCCAGCAGTTTGTTCGGCTACGAGCAGTACTTC. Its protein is CASSLFGYEQYF.

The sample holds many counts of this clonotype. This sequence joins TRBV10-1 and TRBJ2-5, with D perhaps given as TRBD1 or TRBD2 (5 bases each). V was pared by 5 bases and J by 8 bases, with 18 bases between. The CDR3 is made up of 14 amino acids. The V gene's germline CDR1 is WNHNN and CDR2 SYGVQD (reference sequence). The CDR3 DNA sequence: TGCGCCAGCAGTAATATCAGGGACCGGGGAACCCAGTACTTC. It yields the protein CASSNIRDRGTQYF.

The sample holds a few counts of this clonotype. CDR3 coding DNA: TGTGCCAGCGGCCAAGGGGCGCAGTTCTTC. It codes for CASGQGAQFF. The chain employs TRBV7-6 and TRBJ2-1; tentatively, D is TRBD1 (5 bases). V was clipped by 8 bases and J by 12 bases, with 11 bases between them. The CDR3 is 10 amino acids. Germline values: CDR1 SGHVS, CDR2 FNYEAQ.

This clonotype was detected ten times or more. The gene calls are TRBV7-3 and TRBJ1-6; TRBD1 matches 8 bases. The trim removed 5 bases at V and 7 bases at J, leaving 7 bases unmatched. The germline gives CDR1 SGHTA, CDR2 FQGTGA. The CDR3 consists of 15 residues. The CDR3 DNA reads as TGTGCCAGCAGCGACCAAACAGGGGGAAATTCACCCCTCCACTTT. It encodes CASSDQTGGNSPLHF.

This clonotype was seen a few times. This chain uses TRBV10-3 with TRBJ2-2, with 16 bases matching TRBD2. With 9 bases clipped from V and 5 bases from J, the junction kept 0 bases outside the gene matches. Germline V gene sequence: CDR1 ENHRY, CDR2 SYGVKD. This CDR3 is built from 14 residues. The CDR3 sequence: CAMGLAGGTGELFF. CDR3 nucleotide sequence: TGTGCCATGGGACTAGCGGGGGGGACCGGGGAGCTGTTTTTT.

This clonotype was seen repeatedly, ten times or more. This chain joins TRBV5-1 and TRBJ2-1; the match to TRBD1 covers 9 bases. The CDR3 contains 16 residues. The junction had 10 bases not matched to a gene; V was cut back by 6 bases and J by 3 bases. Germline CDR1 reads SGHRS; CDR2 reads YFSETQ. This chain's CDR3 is CASTFLGTGIYNEQFF. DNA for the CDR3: TGCGCCAGCACCTTCCTCGGGACAGGGATCTACAATGAGCAGTTCTTC.

CDR3 protein: CASSQDPLNGELFF. CDR3 nucleotide sequence: TGCGCCAGCAGCCAAGATCCACTGAACGGGGAGCTGTTTTTT. V gene TRBV4-3 combines with J gene TRBJ2-2; D gene uncertain. Looked up from germline, CDR1 is LGHNA and CDR2 is YSLEER. The CDR3 sequence is 14 residues long. Trimming removed 0 bases at V and 7 bases at J, with 9 bases between.

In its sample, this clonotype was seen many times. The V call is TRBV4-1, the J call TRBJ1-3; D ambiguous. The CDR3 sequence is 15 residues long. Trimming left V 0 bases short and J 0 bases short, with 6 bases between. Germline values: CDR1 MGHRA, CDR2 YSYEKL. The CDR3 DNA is TGCGCCAGCAGCCAAGATAGGAGCTCTGGAAACACCATATATTTT. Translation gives CASSQDRSSGNTIYF.

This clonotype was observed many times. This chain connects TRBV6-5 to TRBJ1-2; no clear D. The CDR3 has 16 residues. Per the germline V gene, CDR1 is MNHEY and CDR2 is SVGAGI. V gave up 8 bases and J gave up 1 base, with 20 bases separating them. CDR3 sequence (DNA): TGTGCCAGCTGGGGAGAGCTCAAGCTCGATAACTATGGCTACACCTTC. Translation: CASWGELKLDNYGYTF.

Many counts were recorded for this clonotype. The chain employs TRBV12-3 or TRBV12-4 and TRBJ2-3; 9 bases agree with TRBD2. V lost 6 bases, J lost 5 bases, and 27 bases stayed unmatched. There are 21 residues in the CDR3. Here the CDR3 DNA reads TGTGCCAGCAGCTCGCCACCAGGGGGTCTTAGCGGGGGTCGTGGGGTAGATACGCAGTATTTT. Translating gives CASSSPPGGLSGGRGVDTQYF.

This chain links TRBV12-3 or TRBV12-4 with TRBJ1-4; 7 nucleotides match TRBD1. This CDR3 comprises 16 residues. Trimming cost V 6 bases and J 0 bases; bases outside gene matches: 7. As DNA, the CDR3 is TGTGCCAGCAGCTCCCGGGACAGTGCAACTAATGAAAAACTGTTTTTT. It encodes CASSSRDSATNEKLFF.

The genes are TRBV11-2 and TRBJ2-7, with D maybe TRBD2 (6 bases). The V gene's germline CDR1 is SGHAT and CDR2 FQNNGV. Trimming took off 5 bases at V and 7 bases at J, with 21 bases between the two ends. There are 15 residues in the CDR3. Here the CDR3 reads CASSGGAPTSLEQYF. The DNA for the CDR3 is TGTGCCAGCAGCGGAGGGGCCCCAACTAGCTTGGAGCAGTACTTC.

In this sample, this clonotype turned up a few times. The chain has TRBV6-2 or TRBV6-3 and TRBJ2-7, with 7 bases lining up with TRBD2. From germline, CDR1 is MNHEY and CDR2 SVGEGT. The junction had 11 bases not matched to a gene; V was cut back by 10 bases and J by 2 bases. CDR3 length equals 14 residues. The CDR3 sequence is CATGRAGRTYEQYF. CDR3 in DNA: TGTGCCACGGGGAGGGCAGGGAGGACCTACGAGCAGTACTTC.

CDR3 in amino acids: CASSHAGAGYNEQFF. The CDR3 region has the DNA TGTGCCAGCAGCCATGCCGGGGCGGGCTACAATGAGCAGTTCTTC. V gene TRBV7-8 combines with J gene TRBJ2-1; D might be TRBD1 or TRBD2, each matching 5 bases. The germline gives CDR1 SGHVS, CDR2 FQNEAQ. The CDR3 length is 15 residues. Trimming stripped 5 bases from V and 3 bases from J, with 14 bases between. Complete variable domain (other parts from reference TRBV7-8 and TRBJ2-1): GAGVSQSPRYKVAKRGQDVALRCDPISGHVSLFWYQQALGQGPEFLTYFQNEAQLDKSGLPSDRFFAERPEGSVSTLKIQRTQQEDSAVYLCASSHAGAGYNEQFFGPGTRLTVL.

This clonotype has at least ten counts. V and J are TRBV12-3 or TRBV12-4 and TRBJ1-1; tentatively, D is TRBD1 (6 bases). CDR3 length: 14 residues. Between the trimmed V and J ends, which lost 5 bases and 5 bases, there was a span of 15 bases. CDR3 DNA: TGTGCCAGCAGTCCCTCTGACAGGAATACTGAAGCTTTCTTT. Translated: CASSPSDRNTEAFF.

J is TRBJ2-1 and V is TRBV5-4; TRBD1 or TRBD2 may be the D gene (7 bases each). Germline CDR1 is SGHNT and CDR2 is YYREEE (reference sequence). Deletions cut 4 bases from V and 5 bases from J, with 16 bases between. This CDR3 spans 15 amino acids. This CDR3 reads CASSQGGTSNNEQFF. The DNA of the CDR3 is TGTGCCAGCAGCCAGGGGGGGACAAGTAACAATGAGCAGTTCTTC.

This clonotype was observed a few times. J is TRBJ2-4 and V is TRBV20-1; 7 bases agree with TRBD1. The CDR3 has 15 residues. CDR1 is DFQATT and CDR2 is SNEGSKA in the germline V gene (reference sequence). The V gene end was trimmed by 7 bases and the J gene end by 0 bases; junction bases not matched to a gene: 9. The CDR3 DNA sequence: TGCAGTGTACCCGGACAGGCCCTAGCCAAAAACATTCAGTACTTC. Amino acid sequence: CSVPGQALAKNIQYF.

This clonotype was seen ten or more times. CDR3 sequence (DNA): TGTGCCAGCAGCGAGGACAGGGGAGACGAGCAGTACTTC. Translated: CASSEDRGDEQYF. J is TRBJ2-7 and V is TRBV7-6; 9 bases are a match to TRBD1. J gave up 5 bases and V 5 bases, and 4 bases lay outside the gene matches. The CDR3 totals 13 residues. Per the germline V gene, CDR1 is SGHVS and CDR2 is FNYEAQ.

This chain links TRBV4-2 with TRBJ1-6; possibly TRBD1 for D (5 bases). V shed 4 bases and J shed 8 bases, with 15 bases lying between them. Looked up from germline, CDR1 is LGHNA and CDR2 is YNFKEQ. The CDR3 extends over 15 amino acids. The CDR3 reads CASSPLPGGDSPLHF. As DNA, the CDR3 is TGTGCCAGCAGCCCACTTCCGGGGGGTGATTCACCCCTCCACTTT.

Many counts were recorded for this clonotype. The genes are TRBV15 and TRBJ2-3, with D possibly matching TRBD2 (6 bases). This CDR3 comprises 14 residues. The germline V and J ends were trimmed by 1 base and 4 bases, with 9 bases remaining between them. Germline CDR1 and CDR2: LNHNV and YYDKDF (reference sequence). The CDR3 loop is CATSRGVAADTQYF. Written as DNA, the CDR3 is TGTGCCACCAGCAGAGGTGTAGCGGCAGATACGCAGTATTTT.

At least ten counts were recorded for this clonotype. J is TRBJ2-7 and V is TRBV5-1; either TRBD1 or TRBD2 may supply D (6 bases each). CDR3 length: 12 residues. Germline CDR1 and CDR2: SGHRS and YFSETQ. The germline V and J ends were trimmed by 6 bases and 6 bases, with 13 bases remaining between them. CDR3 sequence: CASTQEGGEQYF. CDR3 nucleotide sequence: TGCGCCAGCACCCAAGAGGGGGGCGAGCAGTACTTC.

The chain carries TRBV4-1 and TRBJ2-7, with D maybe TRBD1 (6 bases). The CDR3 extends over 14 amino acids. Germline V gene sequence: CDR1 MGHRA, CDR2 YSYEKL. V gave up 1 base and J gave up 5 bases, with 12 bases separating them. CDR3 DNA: TGCGCCAGCAGCCAAGTCCCAGGGGACCACGAGCAGTACGTC. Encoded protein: CASSQVPGDHEQYV.